The source of this T cell receptor beta chain is a study of T cell changes during pregnancy in multiple sclerosis. The trim removed 9 bases at V and 3 bases at J, leaving 5 bases unmatched. The germline V gene has CDR1 SNHLY and CDR2 FYNNEI. This CDR3 has 13 residues. Produced via immunoSEQ multiplex PCR; TCRdb's table is partial and in-frame only. The sample lists more than 65,000 clones, roughly 92% occurring once. Sequenced here: peripheral blood, sampled in the first trimester of pregnancy. The TCR originated in a female donor with multiple sclerosis, enrolled in a pregnancy study. The genes are TRBV2 and TRBJ2-5; 9 bases line up with TRBD2. The CDR3 nucleotides read TGTGCCAGGAAGATAGCGGGAGAAGAGACCCAGTACTTC. It specifies CARKIAGEETQYF. Using reference TRBV2 and TRBJ2-5 for the parts outside the CDR3, the full variable domain is EPEVTQTPSHQVTQMGQEVILRCVPISNHLYFYWYRQILGQKVEFLVSFYNNEISEKSEIFDDQFSVERPDGSNFTLKIRSTKLEDSAMYFCARKIAGEETQYFGPGTRLLVL.